The sequence of this T cell receptor (beta chain) was determined in a study of cytomegalovirus exposure and HLA in healthy donors. Study observations and caveats: The sole available immune exposure information was CMV serostatus.

In the PCR, 60 Vbeta and 13 Jbeta primers were used. Repertoires were generated with immunoSEQ multiplex PCR, while TCRdb's copy carries only in-frame clones and drops some. The sample shows 100,000 or so clones, roughly 80% of them seen only once. Germline CDR1 reads SEHNR; CDR2 reads FQNEAQ (reference sequence). There are 16 residues in the CDR3. Turning to this clone: The antigen is unknown.

The chain combines TRBV7-9 with TRBJ2-5; TRBD1 might be the D (6 bases). The better agreement between TRBJ2-7 and the DNA end casts doubt on the J call. The receptor was derived from a man under 40 in good health and CMV-seropositive. The sequencing input was PBMCs. CDR3 protein: CASSFPTGHLSYEQYF. The CDR3 DNA is TGTGCCAGCAGCTTCCCTACGGGACACCTTTCCTACGAGCAGTACTTC.